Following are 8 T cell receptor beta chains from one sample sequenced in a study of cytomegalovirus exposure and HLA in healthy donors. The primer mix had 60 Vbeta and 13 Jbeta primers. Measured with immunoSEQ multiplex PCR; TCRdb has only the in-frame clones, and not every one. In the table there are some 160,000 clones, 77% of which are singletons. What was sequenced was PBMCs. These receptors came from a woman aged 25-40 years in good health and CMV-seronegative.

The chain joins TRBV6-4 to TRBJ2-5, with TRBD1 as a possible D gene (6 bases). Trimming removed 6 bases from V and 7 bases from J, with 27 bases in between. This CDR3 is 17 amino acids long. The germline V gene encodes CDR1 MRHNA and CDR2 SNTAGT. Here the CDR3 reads CASSPLRGGRGNGTQYF. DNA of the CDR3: TGTGCCAGCAGCCCTTTGCGAGGTGGCAGGGGAAATGGGACCCAGTACTTC.

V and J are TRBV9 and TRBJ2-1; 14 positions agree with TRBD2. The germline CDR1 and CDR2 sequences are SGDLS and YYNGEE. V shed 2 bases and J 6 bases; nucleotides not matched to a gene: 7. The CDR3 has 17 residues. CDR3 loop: CASSVVGGLAGANEQFF. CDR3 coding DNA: TGTGCCAGCAGCGTGGTAGGGGGACTAGCGGGAGCCAATGAGCAGTTCTTC.

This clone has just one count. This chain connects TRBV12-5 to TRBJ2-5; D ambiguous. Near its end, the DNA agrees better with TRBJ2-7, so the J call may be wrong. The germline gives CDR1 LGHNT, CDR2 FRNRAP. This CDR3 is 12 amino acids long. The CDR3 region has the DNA TGTGCTAGTGGCCTAGGAACCTACGAGCAGTACTTC. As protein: CASGLGTYEQYF.

The CDR3 loop is CASSLSDSHSPLHF. CDR3 in DNA: TGTGCCAGCAGTTTATCGGACAGCCATTCACCCCTCCACTTT. The chain links TRBV27 to TRBJ1-6; weak D call: TRBD1 (6 bases). CDR1 is MNHEY, CDR2 SMNVEV, per germline (reference sequence). V dropped 0 bases and J dropped 8 bases, with 8 bases sitting between them. The CDR3 length is 14 residues.

The DNA of the CDR3 is TGTGCCAGCATGGGTGACAGGGGGAACACTGAAGCTTTCTTT. Its protein product is CASMGDRGNTEAFF. The chain uses TRBV2 and TRBJ1-1; 8 bases match TRBD1. The CDR3 loop spans 14 amino acids. The ends lost 7 bases at V and 1 base at J; junction bases unmatched: 5. Germline V lookup: CDR1 SNHLY, CDR2 FYNNEI.

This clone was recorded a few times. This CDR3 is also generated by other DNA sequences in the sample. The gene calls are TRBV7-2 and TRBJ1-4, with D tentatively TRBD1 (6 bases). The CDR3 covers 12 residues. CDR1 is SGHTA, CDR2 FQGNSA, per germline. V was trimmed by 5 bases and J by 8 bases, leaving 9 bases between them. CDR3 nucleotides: TGTGCCAGCAGCCCCCAGGGGGAAAAACTGTTTTTT. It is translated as CASSPQGEKLFF.

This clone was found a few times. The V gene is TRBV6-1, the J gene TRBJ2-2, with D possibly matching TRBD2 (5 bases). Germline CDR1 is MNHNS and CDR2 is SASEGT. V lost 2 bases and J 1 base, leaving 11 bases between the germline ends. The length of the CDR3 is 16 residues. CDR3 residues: CASSENGELNTGELFF. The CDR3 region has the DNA TGTGCCAGCAGTGAAAATGGGGAGTTGAACACCGGGGAGCTGTTTTTT.

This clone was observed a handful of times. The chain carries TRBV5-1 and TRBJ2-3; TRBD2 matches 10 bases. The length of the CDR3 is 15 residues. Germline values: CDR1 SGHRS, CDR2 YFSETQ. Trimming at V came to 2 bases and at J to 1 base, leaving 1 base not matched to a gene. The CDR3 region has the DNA TGCGCCAGCAGCTTTGGACTAGCGGGCACAGATACGCAGTATTTT. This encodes CASSFGLAGTDTQYF.